This T cell receptor (beta chain) is drawn from a study of CD8 T cells in ankylosing spondylitis. TCRdb re-analysed the 5' RACE reads in MiXCR, keeping a single row per CDR3 protein. In the table there are under 200,000 distinct CDR3 sequences, under 14% of which are singletons. Germline CDR1 reads SGHRS; CDR2 reads YFSETQ. Germline trimming cut 7 bases from V and 4 bases from J; bases unmatched to any gene: 7. This CDR3 spans 15 amino acids. The sequence came from a male donor with ankylosing spondylitis or in good health (not recorded which). Material: blood, either unsorted or a sorted T cell fraction (not recorded which). J is TRBJ2-6 and V is TRBV5-1; TRBD1 aligns across 8 bases. DNA for the CDR3: TGCGCCAGCGGGGCAGGGGGCCGAGGGGCCAACGTCCTGACTTTC. This encodes CASGAGGRGANVLTF.